The 4 T cell receptor beta chains below were found in one sample sequenced in a study of T cells in women clearing cervical HPV infection. Clones were sequenced by immunoSEQ multiplex PCR, and TCRdb holds only the in-frame ones, with some missing. This sample carries some 32,000 clones, with over 3% going to the ten biggest clones. Sample: blood buffy coat. The receptors shown here come from a woman aged 18 to 75 with a cervical HPV16 infection that either progressed to CIN3+ or cleared (not recorded which).

Here the CDR3 reads CASSRRQGRGPTDTQYF. The sequenced part of the CDR3 DNA is TGTGCCAGCTCACGTCGGCAGGGTAGGGGGCCCACAGATACG. V and J are TRBV18 and TRBJ2-3; 7 bases are a match to TRBD1. Read data end 3 residues before the CDR3 end; the end is taken from the germline J gene. The CDR3 consists of 17 residues. Trimming took 4 bases from V and 2 from J; bases not matched to a gene: 12. Germline V gene sequence: CDR1 KGHSH, CDR2 LQKENI.

About this clone: The CDR3 end lies 3 residues beyond the end of the read and is filled in from the germline J gene. V and J are TRBV2 and TRBJ2-3; D may be TRBD2 (6 bases). This CDR3 has 13 residues. Germline CDR1 is SNHLY and CDR2 is FYNNEI. CDR3 DNA (partial): TGTGCCAGCGGAGGAGGGCAGGTTGAGACG. Translation: CASGGGQVET. The entire CDR3 sequence reads CASGGGQVETQYF.

Notes on this clone: The read ends 3 residues before the CDR3 terminus; that terminus is restored from the germline J gene. V and J are TRBV18 and TRBJ2-1; TRBD2 agrees at 11 bases. J was trimmed by 7 bases and V by 5 bases; bases with no gene match: 4. The CDR3 is 14 amino acids. CDR1 and CDR2 (germline): KGHSH, LQKENI. The CDR3 DNA, read in part, is TGTGCCAGCTCAGAAGCTAGCGGGGGGAATGAG. As protein: CASSEASGGNE. The whole CDR3 reads CASSEASGGNEQFF.

In regard to this clone: Read sequence stops 3 residues before the CDR3 end, and the germline J gene provides the missing end. The chain links TRBV5-4 to TRBJ2-5; TRBD2 matches 8 bases. The CDR3 spans 14 residues. Germline V lookup: CDR1 SGHNT, CDR2 YYREEE (reference sequence). V trimming: 2 bases; J trimming: 4 bases; junction bases outside the gene matches: 4. CDR3 amino acids: CASSFTGGAETQYF. CDR3 DNA (partial): TGTGCCAGCAGCTTCACGGGGGGGGCAGAGACC.